The source of this TCR beta chain is a study of cytomegalovirus exposure and HLA in healthy donors. Trimming removed 5 bases from V and 4 bases from J; junction bases left unmatched: 7. This CDR3 is built from 16 residues. The V gene's germline CDR1 is SEHNR and CDR2 FQNEAQ (reference sequence). The PCR had 60 Vbeta and 13 Jbeta primers. This table comes from immunoSEQ multiplex PCR, and its TCRdb copy is limited to in-frame clones, with some not included. There are around 97,000 clones in the sample; under 80% occur only once, and 10% lies in the top ten. The source of this sequence is a woman aged 18-30 years in good health and CMV-seropositive. The source material was PBMCs. This rearrangement joins TRBV7-9 to TRBJ1-6, with 8 bases fitting TRBD1. As DNA, the CDR3 is TGTGCCAGCAGCGGACAGGGCGATGTATATAATTCACCCCTCCACTTT. It yields the protein CASSGQGDVYNSPLHF. The full variable domain, in which reference TRBV7-9 and TRBJ1-6 provide the parts outside the CDR3, is DTGVSQNPRHKITKRGQNVTFRCDPISEHNRLYWYRQTLGQGPEFLTYFQNEAQLEKSRLLSDRFSAERPKGSFSTLEIQRTEQGDSAMYLCASSGQGDVYNSPLHFGNGTRLTVT.